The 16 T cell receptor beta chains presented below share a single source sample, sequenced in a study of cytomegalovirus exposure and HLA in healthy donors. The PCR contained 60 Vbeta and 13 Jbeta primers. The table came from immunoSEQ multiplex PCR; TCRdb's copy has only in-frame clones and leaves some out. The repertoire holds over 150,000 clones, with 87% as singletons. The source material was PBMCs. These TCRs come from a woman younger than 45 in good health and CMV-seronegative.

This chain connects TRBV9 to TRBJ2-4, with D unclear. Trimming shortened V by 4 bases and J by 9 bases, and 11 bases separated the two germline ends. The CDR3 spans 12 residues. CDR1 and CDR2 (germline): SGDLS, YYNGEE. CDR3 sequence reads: CASSPRGRIQYF. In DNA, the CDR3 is TGTGCCAGCAGCCCCCGAGGTCGCATTCAGTACTTC.

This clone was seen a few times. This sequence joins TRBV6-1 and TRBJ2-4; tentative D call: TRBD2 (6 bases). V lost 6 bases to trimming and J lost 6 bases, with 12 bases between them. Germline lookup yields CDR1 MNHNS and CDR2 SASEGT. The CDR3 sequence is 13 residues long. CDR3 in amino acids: CASRGGRLNIQYF. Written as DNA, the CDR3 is TGTGCCAGCAGGGGAGGTAGGCTAAACATTCAGTACTTC.

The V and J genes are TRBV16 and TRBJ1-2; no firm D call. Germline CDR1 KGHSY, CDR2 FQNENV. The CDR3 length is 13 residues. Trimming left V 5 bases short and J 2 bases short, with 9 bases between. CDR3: CASSESGNYGYTF. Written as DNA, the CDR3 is TGTGCCAGCAGCGAGAGCGGAAACTATGGCTACACCTTC.

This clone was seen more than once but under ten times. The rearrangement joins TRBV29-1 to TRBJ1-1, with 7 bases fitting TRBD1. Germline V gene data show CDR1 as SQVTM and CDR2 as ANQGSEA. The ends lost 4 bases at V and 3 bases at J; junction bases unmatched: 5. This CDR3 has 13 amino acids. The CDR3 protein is CSVGYRGYTEAFF. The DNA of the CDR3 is TGCAGCGTTGGGTACAGGGGATACACTGAAGCTTTCTTT.

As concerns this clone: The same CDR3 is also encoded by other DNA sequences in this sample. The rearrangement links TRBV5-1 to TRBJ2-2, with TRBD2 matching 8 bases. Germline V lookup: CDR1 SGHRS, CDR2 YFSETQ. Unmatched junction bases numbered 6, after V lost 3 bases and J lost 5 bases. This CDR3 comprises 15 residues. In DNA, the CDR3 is TGCGCCAGCAGCTCGCGGGAGGACAATACCGGGGAGCTGTTTTTT. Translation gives CASSSREDNTGELFF. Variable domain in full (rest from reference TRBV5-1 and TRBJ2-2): KAGVTQTPRYLIKTRGQQVTLSCSPISGHRSVSWYQQTPGQGLQFLFEYFSETQRNKGNFPGRFSGRQFSNSRSEMNVSTLELGDSALYLCASSSREDNTGELFFGEGSRLTVL.

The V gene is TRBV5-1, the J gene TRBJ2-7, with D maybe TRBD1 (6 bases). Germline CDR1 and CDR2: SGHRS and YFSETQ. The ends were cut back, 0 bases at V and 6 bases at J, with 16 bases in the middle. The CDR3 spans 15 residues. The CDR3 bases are TGCGCCAGCAGCTTGGCGGACGCAGGGGTTGGCGAGCAGTACTTC. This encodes CASSLADAGVGEQYF.

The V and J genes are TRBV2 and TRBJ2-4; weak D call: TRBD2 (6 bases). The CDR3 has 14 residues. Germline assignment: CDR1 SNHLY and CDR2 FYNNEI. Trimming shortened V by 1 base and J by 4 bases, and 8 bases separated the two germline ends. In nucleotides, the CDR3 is TGTGCCAGCAGTGAAGAGGCGGGGAAAAACATTCAGTACTTC. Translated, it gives CASSEEAGKNIQYF.

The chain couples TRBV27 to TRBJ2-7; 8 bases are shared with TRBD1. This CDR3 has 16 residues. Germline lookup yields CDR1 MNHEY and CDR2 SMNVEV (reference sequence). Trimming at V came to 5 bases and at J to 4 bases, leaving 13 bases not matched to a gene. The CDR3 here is CASSLGTGRRVYEQYF. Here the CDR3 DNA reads TGTGCCAGCAGTCTTGGGACAGGCCGGCGGGTTTACGAGCAGTACTTC.

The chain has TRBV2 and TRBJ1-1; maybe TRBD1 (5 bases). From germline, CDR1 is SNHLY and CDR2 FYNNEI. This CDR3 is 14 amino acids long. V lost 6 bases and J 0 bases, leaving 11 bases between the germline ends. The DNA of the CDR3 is TGTGCCAGCAGGACCTGGGGCCTGAACACTGAAGCTTTCTTT. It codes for CASRTWGLNTEAFF.

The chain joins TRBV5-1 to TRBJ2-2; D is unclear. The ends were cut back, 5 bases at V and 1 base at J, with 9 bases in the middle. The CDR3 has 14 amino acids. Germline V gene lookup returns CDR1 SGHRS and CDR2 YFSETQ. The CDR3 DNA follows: TGCGCCAGCAGTCCCTACGGGAACACCGGGGAGCTGTTTTTT. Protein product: CASSPYGNTGELFF.

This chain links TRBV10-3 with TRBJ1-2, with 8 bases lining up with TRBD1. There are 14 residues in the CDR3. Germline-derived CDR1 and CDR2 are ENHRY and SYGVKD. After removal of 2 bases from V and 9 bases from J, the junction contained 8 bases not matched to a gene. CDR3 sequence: CAISEAGTGLRYTF. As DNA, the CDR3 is TGTGCCATCAGTGAGGCCGGGACAGGTCTTCGCTACACCTTC.

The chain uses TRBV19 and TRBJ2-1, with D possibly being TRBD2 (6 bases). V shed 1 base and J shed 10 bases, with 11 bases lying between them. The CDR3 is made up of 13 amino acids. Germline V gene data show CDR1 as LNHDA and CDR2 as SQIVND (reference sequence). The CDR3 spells CASSIAGVQEQFF. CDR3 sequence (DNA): TGTGCCAGTAGTATAGCGGGAGTTCAAGAGCAGTTCTTC.

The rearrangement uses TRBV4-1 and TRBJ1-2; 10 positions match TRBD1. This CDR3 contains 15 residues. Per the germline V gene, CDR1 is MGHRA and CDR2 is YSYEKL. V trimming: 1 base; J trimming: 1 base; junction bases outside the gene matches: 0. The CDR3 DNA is TGCGCCAGCAGCCAAGGGGACAGGGGTAACTATGGCTACACCTTC. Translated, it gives CASSQGDRGNYGYTF.

CDR3 amino acids: CASSLRGQGASEQYF. CDR3 DNA: TGTGCCAGCAGTTTAAGGGGACAGGGGGCCTCCGAGCAGTACTTC. The rearrangement links TRBV27 to TRBJ2-7; 12 nucleotides agree with TRBD1. CDR3 length: 15 residues. V was pared by 2 bases and J by 6 bases, with 5 bases of the junction left unmatched. Germline V gives CDR1 MNHEY, CDR2 SMNVEV (reference sequence).

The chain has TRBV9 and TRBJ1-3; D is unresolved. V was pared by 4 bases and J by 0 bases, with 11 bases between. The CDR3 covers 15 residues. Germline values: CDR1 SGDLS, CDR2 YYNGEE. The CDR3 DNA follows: TGTGCCAGCAGCCGACATCTGACCTCTGGAAACACCATATATTTT. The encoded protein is CASSRHLTSGNTIYF.

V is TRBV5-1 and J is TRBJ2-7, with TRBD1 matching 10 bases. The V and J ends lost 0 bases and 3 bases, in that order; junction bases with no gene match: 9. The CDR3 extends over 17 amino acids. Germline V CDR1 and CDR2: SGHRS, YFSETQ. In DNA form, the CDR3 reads TGCGCCAGCAGCTTGGGACAGGGGGCCTTCATTAGCTACGAGCAGTACTTC. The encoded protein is CASSLGQGAFISYEQYF.